Included here is one T cell receptor beta chain sequence, with context. The sample originates from a study of cytomegalovirus exposure and HLA in healthy donors. Germline CDR1 reads LNHDA; CDR2 reads SQIVND (reference sequence). The CDR3 is 15 amino acids. The V and J ends lost 5 bases and 1 base respectively, with 15 bases between them. Both 60 Vbeta primers and 13 Jbeta primers went into the PCR. The repertoire was sequenced with immunoSEQ multiplex PCR; TCRdb's copy has only in-frame clones and lacks some. Among nearly 200,000 clones listed, around 86% were seen once. The sequenced sample consisted of PBMCs. This receptor was taken from a woman in her forties or fifties in good health and CMV-seropositive. V and J are TRBV19 and TRBJ2-7; D remains unclear. The CDR3 here is CASSRADSLSYEQYF. The DNA for the CDR3 is TGTGCCAGTAGTCGCGCCGACTCCCTGTCCTACGAGCAGTACTTC.